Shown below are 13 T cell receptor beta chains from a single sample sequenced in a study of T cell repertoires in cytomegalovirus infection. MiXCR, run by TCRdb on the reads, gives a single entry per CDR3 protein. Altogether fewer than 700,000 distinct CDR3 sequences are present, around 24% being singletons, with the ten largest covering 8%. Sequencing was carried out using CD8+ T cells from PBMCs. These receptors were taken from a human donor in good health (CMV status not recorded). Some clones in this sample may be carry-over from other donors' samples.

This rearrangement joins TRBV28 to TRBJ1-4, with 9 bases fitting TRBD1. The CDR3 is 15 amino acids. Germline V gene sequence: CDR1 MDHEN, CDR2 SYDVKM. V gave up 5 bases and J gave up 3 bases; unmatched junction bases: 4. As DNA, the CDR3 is TGTGCCAGCAGTCAGTGGGACAGGGCTAATGAAAAACTGTTTTTT. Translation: CASSQWDRANEKLFF.

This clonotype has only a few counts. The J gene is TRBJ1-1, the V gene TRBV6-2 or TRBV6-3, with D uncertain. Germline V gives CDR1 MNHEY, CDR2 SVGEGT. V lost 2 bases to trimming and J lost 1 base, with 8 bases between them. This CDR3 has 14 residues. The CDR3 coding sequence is TGTGCCAGCAGTTACGCAGGAACGAACACTGAAGCTTTCTTT. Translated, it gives CASSYAGTNTEAFF.

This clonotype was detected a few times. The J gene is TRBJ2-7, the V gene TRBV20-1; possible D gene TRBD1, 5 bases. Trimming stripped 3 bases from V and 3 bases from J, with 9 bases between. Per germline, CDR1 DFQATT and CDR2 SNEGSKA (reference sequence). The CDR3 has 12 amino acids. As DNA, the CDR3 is TGCAGTGCTAGGGGTGACAGCTACGAGCAGTACTTC. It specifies CSARGDSYEQYF.

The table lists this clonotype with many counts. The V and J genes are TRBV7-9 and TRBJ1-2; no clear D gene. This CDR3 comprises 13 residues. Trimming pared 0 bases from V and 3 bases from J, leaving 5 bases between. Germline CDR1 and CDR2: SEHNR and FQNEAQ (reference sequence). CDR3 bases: TGTGCCAGCAGCTTAGCGTTTCACTATGGCTACACCTTC. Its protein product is CASSLAFHYGYTF.

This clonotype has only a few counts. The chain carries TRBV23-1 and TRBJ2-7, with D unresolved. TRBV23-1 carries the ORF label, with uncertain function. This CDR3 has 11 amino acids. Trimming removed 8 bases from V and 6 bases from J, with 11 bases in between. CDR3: CASPGHAEQYF. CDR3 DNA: TGCGCCAGCCCTGGCCACGCCGAGCAGTACTTC.

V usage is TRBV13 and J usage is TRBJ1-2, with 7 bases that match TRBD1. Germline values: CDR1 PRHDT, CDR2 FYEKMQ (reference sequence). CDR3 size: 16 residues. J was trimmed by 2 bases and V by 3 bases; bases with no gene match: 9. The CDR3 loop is CASSLPGTEHNYGYTF. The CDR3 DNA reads TGTGCCAGCAGCTTGCCCGGGACAGAGCACAACTATGGCTACACCTTC.

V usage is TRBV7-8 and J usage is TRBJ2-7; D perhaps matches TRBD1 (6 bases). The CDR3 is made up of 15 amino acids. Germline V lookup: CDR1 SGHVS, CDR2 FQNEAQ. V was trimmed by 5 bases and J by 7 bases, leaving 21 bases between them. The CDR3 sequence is CASSLGSGAIREQYF. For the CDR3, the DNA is TGTGCCAGCAGCCTCGGGTCAGGGGCCATAAGGGAGCAGTACTTC. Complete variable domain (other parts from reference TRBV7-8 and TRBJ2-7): GAGVSQSPRYKVAKRGQDVALRCDPISGHVSLFWYQQALGQGPEFLTYFQNEAQLDKSGLPSDRFFAERPEGSVSTLKIQRTQQEDSAVYLCASSLGSGAIREQYFGPGTRLTVT.

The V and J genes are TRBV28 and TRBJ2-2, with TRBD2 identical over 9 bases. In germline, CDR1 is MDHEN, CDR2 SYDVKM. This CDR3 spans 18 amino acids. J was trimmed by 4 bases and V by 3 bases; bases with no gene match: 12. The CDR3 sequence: CASSFLSLAGIGTGELFF. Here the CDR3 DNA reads TGTGCCAGCAGTTTTTTATCCCTAGCGGGGATCGGCACCGGGGAGCTGTTTTTT.

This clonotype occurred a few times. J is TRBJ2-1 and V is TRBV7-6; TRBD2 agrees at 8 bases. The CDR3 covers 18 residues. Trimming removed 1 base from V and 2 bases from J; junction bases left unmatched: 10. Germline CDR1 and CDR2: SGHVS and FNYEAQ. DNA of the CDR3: TGTGCCAGCAGCTTAGGTCCCCCGGGGGGGGCCCCCTACAATGAGCAGTTCTTC. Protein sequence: CASSLGPPGGAPYNEQFF.

CDR3 in DNA: TGCAGTGCTAGAATTCGGGACAGTAACTACGAGCAGTACGTC. Its protein is CSARIRDSNYEQYV. This chain joins TRBV20-1 and TRBJ2-7; 7 bases fit TRBD1. The junction had 7 bases not matched to a gene; V was cut back by 2 bases and J by 3 bases. Germline CDR1 DFQATT, CDR2 SNEGSKA (reference sequence). The length of the CDR3 is 14 residues.

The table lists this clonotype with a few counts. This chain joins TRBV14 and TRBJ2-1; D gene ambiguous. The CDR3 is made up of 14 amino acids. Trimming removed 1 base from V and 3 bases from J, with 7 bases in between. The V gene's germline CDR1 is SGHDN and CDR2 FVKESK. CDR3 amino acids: CASSQVNFYNEQFF. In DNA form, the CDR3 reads TGTGCCAGCAGCCAAGTAAACTTCTACAATGAGCAGTTCTTC.

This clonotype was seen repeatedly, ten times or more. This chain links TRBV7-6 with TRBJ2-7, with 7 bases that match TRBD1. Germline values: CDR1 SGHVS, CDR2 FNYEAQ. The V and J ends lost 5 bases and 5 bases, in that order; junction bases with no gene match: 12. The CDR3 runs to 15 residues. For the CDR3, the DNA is TGTGCCAGCAGCCTCCTTCGCGACAGGGTCCACGAGCAGTACTTC. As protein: CASSLLRDRVHEQYF.

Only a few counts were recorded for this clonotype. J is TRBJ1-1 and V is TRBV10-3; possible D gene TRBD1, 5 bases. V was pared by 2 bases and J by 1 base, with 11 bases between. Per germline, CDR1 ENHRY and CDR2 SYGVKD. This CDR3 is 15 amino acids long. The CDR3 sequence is CAISEGGSRNTEAFF. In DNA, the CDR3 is TGTGCCATCAGTGAGGGGGGTTCGAGGAACACTGAAGCTTTCTTT.